These 6 T cell receptor beta chains were sequenced from one sample in a study of response to subunit inactivated influenza vaccine. Via MiXCR, TCRdb re-called the RT-PCR reads, giving one row per CDR3 protein. The table includes roughly 500,000 distinct CDR3 sequences, 15% to 20% detected once. The sequencing here drew on CD4+ T cells sorted from PBMCs, taken 23 months after vaccination. These receptors originate from a man aged 50 to 69 who received an inactivated influenza vaccine.

The sample holds a few counts of this clonotype. This rearrangement joins TRBV7-6 to TRBJ2-7; 11 bases are shared with TRBD2. V trimming: 7 bases; J trimming: 3 bases; junction bases outside the gene matches: 5. The CDR3 contains 14 residues. CDR1 is SGHVS, CDR2 FNYEAQ, per germline. The CDR3 loop is CASTAGTSGYEQYF. CDR3 bases: TGTGCCAGCACCGCCGGGACTAGCGGCTACGAGCAGTACTTC.

This clonotype was observed a few times. The chain uses TRBV20-1 and TRBJ1-5; D not certain. The CDR3 has 16 residues. Per the germline V gene, CDR1 is DFQATT and CDR2 is SNEGSKA (reference sequence). V was trimmed by 0 bases and J by 0 bases, leaving 12 bases between them. CDR3 sequence reads: CSARDWSGNSNQPQHF. For the CDR3, the DNA is TGCAGTGCTAGAGATTGGAGTGGAAATAGCAATCAGCCCCAGCATTTT.

This chain connects TRBV9 to TRBJ2-3; 13 bases are a match to TRBD2. The CDR3 length is 18 residues. The junction had 8 bases not matched to a gene; V was cut back by 4 bases and J by 0 bases. Germline values: CDR1 SGDLS, CDR2 YYNGEE. CDR3 sequence: CASSTWTSGGTSTDTQYF. As DNA, the CDR3 is TGTGCCAGCAGCACTTGGACTAGCGGGGGCACTAGCACAGATACGCAGTATTTT.

This clonotype was counted between two and nine times. This sequence joins TRBV27 and TRBJ1-5; TRBD1 might be the D (6 bases). In germline, CDR1 is MNHEY, CDR2 SMNVEV (reference sequence). This CDR3 comprises 13 residues. The V end lost 4 bases, the J end lost 4 bases, and 8 bases lay between the germline ends. The CDR3 loop is CASSYRENQPQHF. In DNA, the CDR3 is TGTGCCAGCAGTTACAGGGAGAATCAGCCCCAGCATTTT.

This clonotype was counted a few times. The chain has TRBV7-2 and TRBJ1-2, with a possible D match to TRBD1 (5 bases). Germline CDR1 is SGHTA and CDR2 is FQGNSA. This CDR3 is built from 14 residues. V was cut by 5 bases and J by 0 bases, with 10 bases left in between. The chain's CDR3 is CASSRPGPNYGYTF. The CDR3, as DNA: TGTGCCAGCAGCCGTCCGGGACCTAACTATGGCTACACCTTC.

This clonotype was counted at least ten times. The chain carries TRBV4-2 and TRBJ2-1; 8 bases line up with TRBD2. With V trimmed by 0 bases and J by 12 bases, 4 bases remained unmatched. The CDR3 is 13 residues long. Germline V gives CDR1 LGHNA, CDR2 YNFKEQ. The CDR3 coding sequence is TGTGCCAGCAGCCAAGATCGGGAGGGAGCGCAGTTCTTC. Amino acid sequence: CASSQDREGAQFF.